Sequencing of this T cell receptor beta chain was carried out in a study of vaccination and CD4 T cells after COVID-19. Broader study findings: When vaccine-specific clones from convalescent patients were examined, 304 of 307 were spike mono-reactive.

Treatment here: roughly 11-day PBMC culture with coronavirus spike peptide pools or control peptides (ViraFEST assay). The Oncomine TCR Beta short-read assay generated sequence data from the DNA of cultured CD4+ T cells. TCRdb fed the PCR reads into MiXCR, producing one record per CDR3 protein. The repertoire holds 14,000 to 15,000 distinct CDR3 sequences, 26% seen once, with approximately 23% in the top ten. Concerning this clonotype itself: Antigen: not known.

CDR1 is SEHNR, CDR2 FQNEAQ, per germline (reference sequence). With 5 bases removed from V and 5 bases from J, the gap between germline ends came to 12 bases. The CDR3 runs 13 residues. The sequenced sample was cultured CD4+ T cells from blood. J is TRBJ2-5 and V is TRBV7-9; the D gene is possibly TRBD2 (5 bases). The TCR originated in a human donor with COVID-19. CDR3 sequence reads: CASSAGPRETQYF. The CDR3 region has the DNA TGTGCCAGCAGCGCGGGTCCGAGGGAGACCCAGTACTTC.